This T cell receptor beta chain was found in a study of shared clonotypes between healthy human individuals. In regard to this clone: The antigen is undetermined.

In the authors' workflow: Filtering of immunoSEQ junctional sequences could not match full-length read filtering. Generated by immunoSEQ multiplex PCR, the TCRdb table keeps only in-frame clones and is missing some. V and J calls and clone size are as listed in that table; D and trimming were resolved from the DNA. The sample yields approximately 740,000 clones, 90% to 95% seen once. Terminally differentiated effector memory CD45RA+ cells were excluded by CCR7 positive selection of CD45RO-negative cells. There were only Caucasian adults among the donors, and all lived in Nashville, Tennessee. Germline V lookup: CDR1 KGHSH, CDR2 LQKENI. Trimming stripped 3 bases from V and 5 bases from J, with 15 bases between. CDR3 length equals 15 residues. Points from the study as a whole: Donors were few, which limited the genetic and exposure-history diversity represented.

V and J are TRBV18 and TRBJ2-3; possibly TRBD2 for D (5 bases). The sequenced sample consisted of naive CD8+ T cells sorted from blood. The origin of this receptor is a man under 40 in good health. DNA of the CDR3: TGTGCCAGCTCACCTTCTTCCGGGGTGGGAGATACGCAGTATTTT. Protein: CASSPSSGVGDTQYF.